Below, 22 T cell receptor beta chains from the same sample are listed, as sequenced in a study of early stage breast cancer tumors. Clones were sequenced by immunoSEQ multiplex PCR, and TCRdb holds only the in-frame ones, with some missing. Here the sample spans around 78,000 clones, 70% to 85% being singletons. Source material: blood. The receptor source for this set is a person in their sixties or seventies with breast cancer.

The CDR3 DNA is TGTGCCAGCAGCACTCCGGACGGCACAGATACGCAGTATTTT. Translation: CASSTPDGTDTQYF. J is TRBJ2-3 and V is TRBV28; D remains unclear. This CDR3 is built from 14 residues. V gave up 6 bases and J gave up 1 base, with 11 bases separating them. CDR1 and CDR2 from the germline V gene are MDHEN and SYDVKM. Full variable domain (outside the CDR3, taken from reference TRBV28 and TRBJ2-3): DVKVTQSSRYLVKRTGEKVFLECVQDMDHENMFWYRQDPGLGLRLIYFSYDVKMKEKGDIPEGYSVSREKKERFSLILESASTNQTSMYLCASSTPDGTDTQYFGPGTRLTVL.

This chain connects TRBV19 to TRBJ2-3; the D gene is possibly TRBD1 (6 bases). V lost 3 bases to trimming and J lost 5 bases, with 12 bases between them. The CDR3 covers 14 residues. CDR1 and CDR2 from the germline V gene are LNHDA and SQIVND (reference sequence). In nucleotides, the CDR3 is TGTGCCAGTAGTATCACAGGGTTAGGAGATACGCAGTATTTT. The encoded protein is CASSITGLGDTQYF.

The chain combines TRBV5-1 with TRBJ2-7; 7 nucleotides line up with TRBD1. Trimming cost V 9 bases and J 6 bases; bases outside gene matches: 6. Germline V gives CDR1 SGHRS, CDR2 YFSETQ. The CDR3 totals 11 residues. The CDR3 region is CAKTTGTEQYF. The CDR3 bases are TGCGCCAAGACGACAGGGACCGAGCAGTACTTC.

This clone came up a few times. The chain joins TRBV7-9 to TRBJ2-7, with D tentatively TRBD1 (5 bases). Germline assignment: CDR1 SEHNR and CDR2 FQNEAQ (reference sequence). The CDR3 has 13 amino acids. V was cut by 3 bases and J by 3 bases, with 9 bases left in between. CDR3 sequence: CASSLAGIYEQYF. The CDR3 DNA reads as TGTGCCAGCAGCTTGGCAGGGATCTACGAGCAGTACTTC. The full variable domain, its missing parts supplied by reference TRBV7-9 and TRBJ2-7, is DTGVSQNPRHKITKRGQNVTFRCDPISEHNRLYWYRQTLGQGPEFLTYFQNEAQLEKSRLLSDRFSAERPKGSFSTLEIQRTEQGDSAMYLCASSLAGIYEQYFGPGTRLTVT.

The chain combines TRBV6-5 with TRBJ1-1; 12 bases are shared with TRBD1. V gave up 2 bases and J gave up 11 bases; unmatched junction bases: 6. Germline V gene lookup returns CDR1 MNHEY and CDR2 SVGAGI. CDR3 size: 14 residues. Written as DNA, the CDR3 is TGTGCCAGCAGTTACCCGGGACAGGGGGCCCGCGCTTTCTTT. Encoded protein: CASSYPGQGARAFF.

The chain employs TRBV29-1 and TRBJ2-7, with 8 bases matching TRBD2. The J segment lost 4 bases and the V segment lost 2 bases, leaving 1 base of the junction unmatched. Germline CDR1 is SQVTM and CDR2 is ANQGSEA. CDR3 size: 12 residues. CDR3 loop: CSVERGGYEQYF. The CDR3 DNA reads TGCAGCGTTGAACGGGGGGGGTACGAGCAGTACTTC.

In DNA, the CDR3 is TGTGCCATCAGTGACAGTGATAAAAACACTGAAGCTTTCTTT. Translation: CAISDSDKNTEAFF. This chain joins TRBV10-3 and TRBJ1-1; D remains ambiguous. Trimming stripped 3 bases from V and 2 bases from J, with 10 bases between. This CDR3 has 14 residues. CDR1 and CDR2 (germline): ENHRY, SYGVKD.

V is TRBV29-1 and J is TRBJ1-2; the D gene is possibly TRBD1 (6 bases). Germline values: CDR1 SQVTM, CDR2 ANQGSEA. The length of the CDR3 is 12 residues. For the CDR3, the DNA is TGCAGTCAATTTACAGGGAATGAGGGCTACACCTTC. It encodes CSQFTGNEGYTF.

J is TRBJ1-1 and V is TRBV9; unclear D gene. The CDR3 contains 13 residues. Trimming removed 3 bases from V and 4 bases from J, with 10 bases in between. Germline V gene data show CDR1 as SGDLS and CDR2 as YYNGEE. The CDR3 DNA follows: TGTGCCAGCAGCGCAGGAAGGTCCACTGAAGCTTTCTTT. Its protein is CASSAGRSTEAFF.

The rearrangement uses TRBV18 and TRBJ2-1, with 9 bases fitting TRBD2. V lost 3 bases to trimming and J lost 5 bases; unmatched junction nucleotides: 2. The V gene's germline CDR1 is KGHSH and CDR2 LQKENI. The CDR3 is 14 residues long. CDR3 loop: CASSPPSGDNEQFF. CDR3 DNA sequence: TGTGCCAGCTCACCCCCTAGCGGGGACAATGAGCAGTTCTTC.

The chain couples TRBV30 to TRBJ2-7; TRBD1 or TRBD2 may be the D gene (7 bases each). The V end was cut by 0 bases, the J end by 3 bases, with 18 bases between. Germline assignment: CDR1 GTSNPN and CDR2 SVGIG (reference sequence). This CDR3 has 16 residues. The CDR3 DNA is TGTGCCTGGAGTGTACGGGGGCAGGGGGGGAACTACGAGCAGTACTTC. It translates to CAWSVRGQGGNYEQYF.

The J gene is TRBJ1-5, the V gene TRBV2, with D perhaps matching TRBD1 (5 bases). Germline loops: CDR1 SNHLY, CDR2 FYNNEI. The CDR3 contains 14 residues. V was trimmed by 9 bases and J by 1 base, leaving 13 bases between them. CDR3 residues: CASGDLKSNQPQHF. CDR3 in DNA: TGTGCCAGTGGGGACTTAAAGAGCAATCAGCCCCAGCATTTT.

V and J are TRBV19 and TRBJ2-2; TRBD1 aligns across 9 bases. Germline V gene lookup returns CDR1 LNHDA and CDR2 SQIVND (reference sequence). The CDR3 runs to 18 residues. J was trimmed by 7 bases and V by 4 bases; bases with no gene match: 16. CDR3 region: CASSSLPGQGYSSGELFF. CDR3 sequence (DNA): TGTGCCAGTAGTAGTTTGCCGGGACAGGGATATAGTAGCGGGGAGCTGTTTTTT.

Only a few counts were recorded for this clone. The chain joins TRBV2 to TRBJ2-3, with D tentatively TRBD1 or TRBD2 (5 bases each). The ends were cut back, 7 bases at V and 6 bases at J, with 17 bases in the middle. This CDR3 contains 14 residues. Germline V gene lookup returns CDR1 SNHLY and CDR2 FYNNEI. CDR3 protein: CASTEGRGRDTQYF. In nucleotides, the CDR3 is TGTGCCAGCACCGAGGGAAGGGGTAGGGATACGCAGTATTTT.

The V call is TRBV30, the J call TRBJ2-3; D not certain. Germline V lookup: CDR1 GTSNPN, CDR2 SVGIG (reference sequence). V was trimmed by 1 base and J by 5 bases, leaving 4 bases between them. The CDR3 sequence is 11 residues long. The CDR3 loop is CAWSEGDTQYF. The CDR3 nucleotides read TGTGCCTGGAGTGAGGGAGATACGCAGTATTTT.

This sequence joins TRBV27 and TRBJ1-5; no definite D call. V was trimmed by 7 bases and J by 3 bases, leaving 16 bases between them. This CDR3 has 15 residues. Germline CDR1 reads MNHEY; CDR2 reads SMNVEV (reference sequence). In DNA, the CDR3 is TGTGCCAGCACCCTGCCCCCCCGAACCAATCAGCCCCAGCATTTT. Protein sequence: CASTLPPRTNQPQHF.

Worth noting for this clone: Germline and junction disagree at one end, which may indicate a read error. V is TRBV7-7 and J is TRBJ2-1, with unresolved D. The germline CDR1 and CDR2 sequences are SSHAT and FNYEAQ (reference sequence). This CDR3 contains 13 residues. CDR3 nucleotides: TGTGCTAGCAGCTTAGGGCTGGGTAATGAGCAGTTCTTC. Its protein product is CASSLGLGNEQFF.

The V and J genes are TRBV5-1 and TRBJ2-7; no reliable D call. The CDR3 totals 13 residues. The V and J ends lost 0 bases and 6 bases respectively, with 10 bases between them. Per the germline V gene, CDR1 is SGHRS and CDR2 is YFSETQ. The CDR3 nucleotides are TGCGCCAGCAGCTTGGCCCAGGCCAGCGAGCAGTACTTC. Amino acid sequence: CASSLAQASEQYF.

This clone was found a few times. The rearrangement uses TRBV7-9 and TRBJ2-2; D tentatively reads TRBD1 or TRBD2 (6 bases each). Looked up from germline, CDR1 is SEHNR and CDR2 is FQNEAQ (reference sequence). V was clipped by 5 bases and J by 6 bases, with 19 bases between them. There are 16 residues in the CDR3. CDR3 in amino acids: CASSPRWGASSGELFF. In DNA form, the CDR3 reads TGTGCCAGCAGCCCCCGGTGGGGGGCGTCATCCGGGGAGCTGTTTTTT.

This clone is a singleton in its sample. The genes are TRBV11-2 and TRBJ1-1, with D maybe TRBD1 (5 bases). V was shortened by 1 base and J by 8 bases, with 17 bases between the two germline ends. Germline CDR1 is SGHAT and CDR2 is FQNNGV. This CDR3 is built from 15 residues. In DNA, the CDR3 is TGTGCCAGCAGCTTAGCGGTCGGACAAACTGTCGAAGCTTTCTTT. This translates into CASSLAVGQTVEAFF.

The genes are TRBV19 and TRBJ2-3, with 7 bases identical to TRBD2. Germline V gene data show CDR1 as LNHDA and CDR2 as SQIVND (reference sequence). The CDR3 has 12 amino acids. The V gene end was trimmed by 8 bases and the J gene end by 3 bases; junction bases not matched to a gene: 2. The CDR3 DNA is TGTGCCAGTGGGAGGGGTACAGATACGCAGTATTTT. Encoded protein: CASGRGTDTQYF.

DNA of the CDR3: TGCGCCAGCAGCTTCGGGGGCAAGGATCAGCCCCAGCATTTT. Encoded protein: CASSFGGKDQPQHF. V gene TRBV5-1 combines with J gene TRBJ1-5; a weak D match, TRBD1 (6 bases). Germline CDR1 is SGHRS and CDR2 is YFSETQ. Trimming removed 2 bases from V and 5 bases from J, with 11 bases in between. The CDR3 extends over 14 amino acids.